This record concerns one TCR beta chain sequence. Antigen: not known. The repertoire was sequenced with immunoSEQ multiplex PCR; TCRdb's copy has only in-frame clones and lacks some. This sample has 45,000 to 65,000 clones, with 65% to 90% found just once. The data belong to a study of identifying expanded T cells in peripheral blood. Study-wide results and caveats: Differentially abundant clones: 0.95 to 1.5 between replicates, 16.4 at around 15 days, under 25 at four.

No infections or other immune events were documented during collection. CDR3 length: 14 amino acids. After removal of 5 bases from V and 4 bases from J, the junction contained 6 bases not matched to a gene. CDR1 MNHNS and CDR2 SASEGT come from the germline V gene. Sequenced material: blood. This receptor was taken from a person aged 18 to 69 in good health. The rearrangement uses TRBV6-1 and TRBJ1-1, with 8 bases matching TRBD1. Here the CDR3 DNA reads TGTGCCAGCAGTCCCGAACAGGGGGGCACTGAAGCTTTCTTT. As protein: CASSPEQGGTEAFF.